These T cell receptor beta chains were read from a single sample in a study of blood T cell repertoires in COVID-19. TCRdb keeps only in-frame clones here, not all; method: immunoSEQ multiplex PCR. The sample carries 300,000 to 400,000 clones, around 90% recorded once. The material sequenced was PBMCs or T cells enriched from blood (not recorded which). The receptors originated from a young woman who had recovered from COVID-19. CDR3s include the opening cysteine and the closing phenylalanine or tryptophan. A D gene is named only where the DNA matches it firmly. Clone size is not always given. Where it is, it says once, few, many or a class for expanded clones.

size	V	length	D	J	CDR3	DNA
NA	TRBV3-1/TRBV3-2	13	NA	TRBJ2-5	CASSQGNQETQYF	TGTGCCAGCAGCCAAGGTAACCAAGAGACCCAGTACTTC
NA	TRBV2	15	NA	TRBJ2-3	CASSELGAGTDTQYF	TGTGCCAGCAGTGAATTGGGGGCTGGCACAGATACGCAGTATTTT
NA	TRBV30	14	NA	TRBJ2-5	CAWSVRRIVGTQYF	TGTGCCTGGAGTGTAAGGAGGATCGTGGGAACCCAGTACTTC
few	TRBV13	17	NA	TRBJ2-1	CASSAGAGALGRNEQFF	TGTGCCAGCAGCGCCGGGGCGGGGGCCTTGGGTCGCAATGAGCAGTTCTTC
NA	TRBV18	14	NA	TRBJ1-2	CASSTTGGDYGYTF	TGTGCCAGCTCAACGACCGGAGGGGACTATGGCTACACCTTC
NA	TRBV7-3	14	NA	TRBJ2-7	CASSPWAGSYEQYF	TGTGCCAGCAGCCCCTGGGCAGGATCCTACGAGCAGTACTTC
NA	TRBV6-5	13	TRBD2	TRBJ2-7	CASTSGDSYEQYF	TGTGCCAGTACTAGCGGGGACAGCTACGAGCAGTACTTC
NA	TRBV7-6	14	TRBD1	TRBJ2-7	CASSLASAGGEQYF	TGTGCCAGCAGCTTAGCGTCGGCAGGGGGTGAGCAGTACTTC
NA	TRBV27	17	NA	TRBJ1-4	CASSPPLGRMKNEKLFF	TGTGCCAGCAGTCCACCCCTGGGGAGGATGAAGAATGAAAAACTGTTTTTT
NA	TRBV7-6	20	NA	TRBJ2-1	CASSLGKSLQTPLRIHEQFF	TGTGCCAGCAGCTTAGGAAAGAGCCTGCAGACTCCTTTGCGGATCCATGAGCAGTTCTTC
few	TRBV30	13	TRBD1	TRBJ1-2	CAWSPTGESGYTF	TGTGCCTGGAGTCCAACAGGGGAATCTGGCTACACCTTC
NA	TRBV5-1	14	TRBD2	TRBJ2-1	CASRWRGSDNEQFF	TGCGCCAGCAGATGGCGGGGGAGTGACAATGAGCAGTTCTTC
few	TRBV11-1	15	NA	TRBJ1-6	CASSLGQSLDSPLHF	TGTGCCAGCAGCTTAGGACAAAGTTTGGATTCACCCCTCCACTTT